A single sample gave rise to the 27 T cell receptor beta chains below, sequenced in a study of cytomegalovirus exposure and HLA in healthy donors. Amplification used 60 Vbeta primers and 13 Jbeta primers. Only in-frame clones appear in the TCRdb table, and some are missing; sequencing was by immunoSEQ multiplex PCR. The sample includes about 150,000 clones. The sequenced material came from PBMCs. These receptor sequences come from a woman between 50 and 59 years old in good health and CMV-seronegative.

This chain uses TRBV19 with TRBJ1-4; D unclear. V dropped 5 bases and J dropped 11 bases, with 21 bases sitting between them. CDR1 and CDR2 (germline): LNHDA, SQIVND (reference sequence). This CDR3 spans 15 amino acids. DNA of the CDR3: TGTGCCAGTAGTCCCCGGGCCGGAGGTCGGGAGAAACTGTTTTTT. This gives the protein CASSPRAGGREKLFF.

This chain connects TRBV5-1 to TRBJ2-2, with D tentatively TRBD1 (6 bases). V lost 0 bases to trimming and J lost 7 bases, with 13 bases between them. The CDR3 contains 15 residues. CDR1 SGHRS and CDR2 YFSETQ come from the germline V gene. CDR3 sequence: CASSLAQGLGGELFF. In nucleotides, the CDR3 is TGCGCCAGCAGCTTGGCCCAGGGGTTGGGCGGGGAGCTGTTTTTT. Looking up the rest from reference TRBV5-1 and TRBJ2-2 gives the full variable domain: KAGVTQTPRYLIKTRGQQVTLSCSPISGHRSVSWYQQTPGQGLQFLFEYFSETQRNKGNFPGRFSGRQFSNSRSEMNVSTLELGDSALYLCASSLAQGLGGELFFGEGSRLTVL.

The rearrangement links TRBV6-5 to TRBJ2-1; 7 bases fit TRBD2. The CDR3 runs 14 residues. V shed 5 bases and J 6 bases; nucleotides not matched to a gene: 7. CDR1 is MNHEY and CDR2 is SVGAGI in the germline V gene. The CDR3 DNA reads TGTGCCAGCAGTCGACTAGCAGAGATCAATGAGCAGTTCTTC. Translating it yields CASSRLAEINEQFF.

The chain carries TRBV15 and TRBJ1-3, with no clear D. The V gene lost 1 base and the J gene lost 4 bases, with 11 bases spanning the gap. This CDR3 has 15 residues. Germline V lookup: CDR1 LNHNV, CDR2 YYDKDF (reference sequence). The CDR3 loop reads CATSRVSVEGNTIYF. Here the CDR3 DNA reads TGTGCCACCAGCAGAGTCAGCGTTGAGGGAAACACCATATATTTT.

The gene calls are TRBV6-1 and TRBJ2-7, with D possibly matching TRBD1 (6 bases). Trimming stripped 3 bases from V and 2 bases from J, with 26 bases between. The CDR3 length is 19 residues. Germline V gene data show CDR1 as MNHNS and CDR2 as SASEGT. The DNA for the CDR3 is TGTGCCAGCAGTGACACCTTGGACAGACTTTCCCGTCTAACCTACGAGCAGTACTTC. Protein sequence: CASSDTLDRLSRLTYEQYF.

The rearrangement links TRBV4-1 to TRBJ2-7; 7 nucleotides align to TRBD1. This CDR3 region has 14 residues. Looked up from germline, CDR1 is MGHRA and CDR2 is YSYEKL. The junction had 8 bases not matched to a gene; V was cut back by 4 bases and J by 5 bases. CDR3 nucleotide sequence: TGCGCCAGCAGCCCTCCGACAGGGACCCACGAGCAGTACTTC. This sequence encodes CASSPPTGTHEQYF.

This chain links TRBV11-2 with TRBJ2-7, with 12 bases aligning to TRBD1. In germline, CDR1 is SGHAT, CDR2 FQNNGV. Trimming removed 5 bases from V and 2 bases from J; junction bases left unmatched: 4. The CDR3 loop spans 15 amino acids. CDR3 nucleotide sequence: TGTGCCAGCAGCCCTGGGACAGGGGGCCCCTACGAGCAGTACTTC. As protein: CASSPGTGGPYEQYF.

V is TRBV27 and J is TRBJ2-1, with 8 bases that match TRBD2. The junction had 12 bases not matched to a gene; V was cut back by 2 bases and J by 9 bases. The CDR3 is made up of 16 amino acids. CDR1 and CDR2 (germline): MNHEY, SMNVEV (reference sequence). As DNA, the CDR3 is TGTGCCAGCAGTTTACCCCTCGGACTAGCTAGCAGTGAGCAGTTCTTC. Translation gives CASSLPLGLASSEQFF.

The chain is built from TRBV19 and TRBJ1-5, with D perhaps matching TRBD1 (5 bases). The CDR3 runs 15 residues. Trimming took 7 bases from V and 0 from J, leaving 13 bases between them. Germline assignment: CDR1 LNHDA and CDR2 SQIVND (reference sequence). The CDR3 sequence: CASKGQILSNQPQHF. CDR3 DNA: TGTGCCAGTAAAGGACAAATCCTTAGCAATCAGCCCCAGCATTTT.

This sequence joins TRBV5-8 and TRBJ1-2; tentative D call: TRBD1 (5 bases). Germline CDR1 SGHTS, CDR2 YDEGEE. The CDR3 extends over 15 amino acids. The V gene lost 1 base and the J gene lost 2 bases, with 12 bases spanning the gap. The chain's CDR3 is CASSLLSGENYGYTF. CDR3 DNA sequence: TGTGCCAGCAGCTTGCTTTCGGGGGAAAACTATGGCTACACCTTC.

The V call is TRBV9, the J call TRBJ1-1, with TRBD1 matching over 7 bases. The V and J ends lost 3 bases and 1 base, in that order; junction bases with no gene match: 3. Germline CDR1 and CDR2: SGDLS and YYNGEE. This CDR3 comprises 14 residues. The CDR3 sequence is CASSGRQGNTEAFF. In DNA, the CDR3 is TGTGCCAGCAGCGGCCGACAGGGGAACACTGAAGCTTTCTTT.

The V call is TRBV30, the J call TRBJ2-2, with D hard to call. This CDR3 has 12 residues. Germline V gene lookup returns CDR1 GTSNPN and CDR2 SVGIG (reference sequence). Trimming took 2 bases from V and 4 from J, leaving 5 bases between them. The CDR3 reads CAWSLSTGELFF. As DNA, the CDR3 is TGTGCCTGGAGTCTCAGCACCGGGGAGCTGTTTTTT. Complete variable domain (other parts from reference TRBV30 and TRBJ2-2): SQTIHQWPATLVQPVGSPLSLECTVEGTSNPNLYWYRQAAGRGLQLLFYSVGIGQISSEVPQNLSASRPQDRQFILSSKKLLLSDSGFYLCAWSLSTGELFFGEGSRLTVL.

The CDR3 protein is CASSLGGQGTYEQYF. As DNA, the CDR3 is TGTGCCAGCAGCTTGGGGGGACAGGGAACCTACGAGCAGTACTTC. The chain carries TRBV5-4 and TRBJ2-7, with 9 bases identical to TRBD1. Germline values: CDR1 SGHNT, CDR2 YYREEE (reference sequence). V lost 0 bases to trimming and J lost 2 bases; unmatched junction nucleotides: 3. The CDR3 sequence is 15 residues long. The full variable domain, its missing parts supplied by reference TRBV5-4 and TRBJ2-7, is ETGVTQSPTHLIKTRGQQVTLRCSSQSGHNTVSWYQQALGQGPQFIFQYYREEENGRGNFPPRFSGLQFPNYSSELNVNALELDDSALYLCASSLGGQGTYEQYFGPGTRLTVT.

The chain recombines TRBV19 with TRBJ1-1; possibly TRBD1 for D (6 bases). V was clipped by 3 bases and J by 1 base, with 12 bases between them. CDR1 is LNHDA and CDR2 is SQIVND in the germline V gene (reference sequence). CDR3 length equals 15 residues. CDR3 nucleotides: TGTGCCAGTAGTATGATAGGACAGAGGAACACTGAAGCTTTCTTT. This encodes CASSMIGQRNTEAFF.

The chain uses TRBV6-5 and TRBJ1-5; D gene unclear. Trimming shortened V by 0 bases and J by 2 bases, and 11 bases separated the two germline ends. Germline CDR1 reads MNHEY; CDR2 reads SVGAGI. The CDR3 has 16 amino acids. The CDR3 bases are TGTGCCAGCAGTTACTCGGGAGGGCCTGGCAATCAGCCCCAGCATTTT. Protein: CASSYSGGPGNQPQHF.

The gene calls are TRBV4-2 and TRBJ2-3; 9 nucleotides align to TRBD2. Germline V gene lookup returns CDR1 LGHNA and CDR2 YNFKEQ. Trimming at V came to 5 bases and at J to 1 base, leaving 4 bases not matched to a gene. The CDR3 is made up of 15 amino acids. The CDR3 loop reads CASSSERGGTDTQYF. The CDR3 DNA reads as TGTGCCAGCAGCTCTGAGCGGGGGGGCACAGATACGCAGTATTTT.

This chain connects TRBV18 to TRBJ1-1; D is unresolved. V was shortened by 4 bases and J by 0 bases, with 6 bases between the two germline ends. Germline loops: CDR1 KGHSH, CDR2 LQKENI. This CDR3 is 13 amino acids long. The CDR3 DNA reads TGTGCCAGCTCACGCGAAATGAACACTGAAGCTTTCTTT. This codes for CASSREMNTEAFF.

The chain links TRBV30 to TRBJ1-5; 7 bases agree with TRBD1. The germline V gene encodes CDR1 GTSNPN and CDR2 SVGIG (reference sequence). The CDR3 covers 12 residues. The ends lost 6 bases at V and 6 bases at J; junction bases unmatched: 5. This CDR3 is CACDQGGQPQHF. The CDR3 DNA is TGTGCCTGTGATCAGGGGGGTCAGCCCCAGCATTTT.

The rearrangement uses TRBV30 and TRBJ2-7, with TRBD2 as a possible D gene (6 bases). Germline lookup yields CDR1 GTSNPN and CDR2 SVGIG (reference sequence). This CDR3 is 14 amino acids long. V lost 0 bases and J 6 bases, leaving 15 bases between the germline ends. The CDR3 reads CAWSVLGGTPEQYF. The CDR3 DNA is TGTGCCTGGAGTGTACTGGGCGGGACGCCCGAGCAGTACTTC.

V gene TRBV16 combines with J gene TRBJ1-4, with unresolved D. V lost 0 bases and J lost 7, with 9 bases in between. The CDR3 totals 14 residues. The germline CDR1 and CDR2 sequences are KGHSY and FQNENV. CDR3 in DNA: TGTGCCAGCAGCCAATCTAACTCCCGTGAAAAACTGTTTTTT. Its translation: CASSQSNSREKLFF.

V is TRBV28 and J is TRBJ2-3; perhaps TRBD2 as D (6 bases). V lost 5 bases and J 9 bases, leaving 21 bases between the germline ends. Per the germline V gene, CDR1 is MDHEN and CDR2 is SYDVKM. This CDR3 is built from 15 residues. CDR3 sequence: CASSPGPPGTSTQYF. CDR3 nucleotides: TGTGCCAGCAGTCCAGGGCCCCCTGGGACTTCGACGCAGTATTTT. Full variable domain (rest looked up from reference TRBV28 and TRBJ2-3): DVKVTQSSRYLVKRTGEKVFLECVQDMDHENMFWYRQDPGLGLRLIYFSYDVKMKEKGDIPEGYSVSREKKERFSLILESASTNQTSMYLCASSPGPPGTSTQYFGPGTRLTVL.

CDR3 amino acids: CASSYRGGSEKLFF. Here the CDR3 DNA reads TGTGCCAGCAGTTATAGAGGGGGATCCGAAAAACTGTTTTTT. This sequence joins TRBV6-5 and TRBJ1-4; weak D call: TRBD1 (6 bases). CDR1 is MNHEY and CDR2 is SVGAGI in the germline V gene. V was pared by 3 bases and J by 8 bases, with 13 bases between. The CDR3 totals 14 residues.

The chain joins TRBV7-9 to TRBJ1-4; 8 bases are a match to TRBD1. This CDR3 is 13 amino acids long. Germline CDR1 SEHNR, CDR2 FQNEAQ (reference sequence). V was pared by 2 bases and J by 7 bases, with 0 bases of the junction left unmatched. The CDR3 here is CASSLQGAEKLFF. In nucleotides, the CDR3 is TGTGCCAGCAGCTTACAGGGGGCTGAAAAACTGTTTTTT.

CDR3 sequence: CATSRGTSGAVETQYF. The DNA of the CDR3 is TGTGCCACCAGCAGAGGGACTAGCGGGGCAGTGGAGACCCAGTACTTC. This rearrangement joins TRBV15 to TRBJ2-5; 12 nucleotides match TRBD2. The germline CDR1 and CDR2 sequences are LNHNV and YYDKDF (reference sequence). The CDR3 spans 16 residues. V was pared by 1 base and J by 5 bases, with 5 bases of the junction left unmatched.

The V gene is TRBV5-1, the J gene TRBJ2-1, with 11 nucleotides matching TRBD2. The CDR3 loop spans 16 amino acids. The V segment lost 0 bases and the J segment 8 bases; nucleotides outside the gene matches: 7. Looked up from germline, CDR1 is SGHRS and CDR2 is YFSETQ. In DNA, the CDR3 is TGCGCCAGCAGCTTGGGACTAGCGGGAATGGCCCATGAGCAGTTCTTC. Encoded protein: CASSLGLAGMAHEQFF.

The chain joins TRBV7-9 to TRBJ1-5; D gene uncertain. Germline CDR1 and CDR2: SEHNR and FQNEAQ (reference sequence). V gave up 1 base and J gave up 2 bases, with 6 bases separating them. The length of the CDR3 is 14 residues. The CDR3 bases are TGTGCCAGCAGCTTAGGACTTGGCAATCAGCCCCAGCATTTT. Translation: CASSLGLGNQPQHF.

This chain uses TRBV9 with TRBJ1-1; D may be TRBD1 (5 bases). The CDR3 sequence is 13 residues long. The V end lost 4 bases, the J end lost 1 base, and 8 bases lay between the germline ends. Germline V gene sequence: CDR1 SGDLS, CDR2 YYNGEE. The CDR3 DNA follows: TGTGCCAGCAGCCCAACAGGGAACACTGAAGCTTTCTTT. This encodes CASSPTGNTEAFF.